This note documents a single T cell receptor beta chain sequence. Antigen unknown. Semi-nested PCR with Nested Universal Primer A followed constant-region reverse priming of full-length variable regions. TCRdb redid the calling of the 5' RACE reads with MiXCR, one entry per CDR3 protein. Of 34,000 or so distinct CDR3 sequences listed, over 20% were seen once; the top ten hold approximately 2.4%. Study outcomes and limitations: Tumor memory CD4+ T cell TCR gene usage was found to cluster with blood and lymph node memory CD4+ cells and with lymph node naive CD4+ cells. Tumor Tregs overlapped most with tumor, then blood, naive CD4+ cells.

Treg sorting used a CD4+CD25+CD127-/low gate. There are 14 residues in the CDR3. Trimming at V came to 6 bases and at J to 4 bases, leaving 4 bases not matched to a gene. Germline V gene sequence: CDR1 SNHLY, CDR2 FYNNEI. V gene TRBV2 combines with J gene TRBJ2-2; 8 positions match TRBD1. The TCR was taken from a female donor with breast cancer. Input material: tumor-infiltrating Tregs sorted from the breast tumor. CDR3 in DNA: TGTGCCAGCAGAGGACAGGGAGTCACCGGGGAGCTGTTTTTT. Its translation: CASRGQGVTGELFF.